This TCR beta chain was captured in a study of circulating and synovial CD4+ cells in juvenile arthritis. Profiled with immunoSEQ multiplex PCR; TCRdb holds only in-frame clones, not every one. In the table there are some 35,000 clones, 95% to 96% of which are singletons. Trimming took 4 bases from V and 5 from J; bases not matched to a gene: 5. Germline CDR1 and CDR2: SGHRS and YFSETQ. This CDR3 has 13 amino acids. Sequenced: CD4+ T cells from blood. V is TRBV5-1 and J is TRBJ2-5; 7 nucleotides line up with TRBD1. The clonotype originates from a human donor with juvenile idiopathic arthritis. The CDR3, as DNA: TGCGCCAGCAGCCTCGGACAGGTGGAGACCCAGTACTTC. Translating gives CASSLGQVETQYF.